The present entry profiles one T cell receptor (beta chain) with its context. The sample originates from a study of blood T cell repertoires in COVID-19. Whole-study context: The study drew acute and convalescent COVID-19 samples from the United States, Italy and Spain. PBMCs, B-cell-depleted T cells, or T cells were the source of the cDNA or gDNA that made up the material.

Seattle patients were enrolled while actively infected and followed longitudinally. Authors' analysis steps: Amplification with reference gene primers provided the estimates of nucleated cell counts. Clones were read by immunoSEQ multiplex PCR, and TCRdb kept only the in-frame ones, dropping some. From that table come the V and J calls and clone size; the DNA was used to work out D and trimming. The data hold 100,000 to 150,000 clones, with around 82% observed a single time. Trimming removed 2 bases from V and 2 bases from J, with 11 bases in between. The CDR3 contains 15 residues. Germline assignment: CDR1 SGDLS and CDR2 YYNGEE.

The TCR originated in a man younger than 40 with COVID-19, enrolled during active disease. Sequenced: peripheral blood. The chain links TRBV9 to TRBJ1-3; D may be TRBD1 (5 bases). The CDR3: CASSVEGLTGNTIYF. The CDR3 DNA follows: TGTGCCAGCAGCGTCGAGGGACTCACTGGAAACACCATATATTTT. The full variable domain, its missing parts supplied by reference TRBV9 and TRBJ1-3, is DSGVTQTPKHLITATGQRVTLRCSPRSGDLSVYWYQQSLDQGLQFLIQYYNGEERAKGNILERFSAQQFPDLHSELNLSSLELGDSALYFCASSVEGLTGNTIYFGEGSWLTVV.